The 29 T cell receptor beta chains in this list originate from one sample, sequenced in a study of blood T cell repertoires in COVID-19. This table comes from immunoSEQ multiplex PCR, and its TCRdb copy is limited to in-frame clones, with some not included. The table has about 320,000 clones, 85% to 95% seen once. The specimen sequenced was PBMCs or T cells enriched from blood (not recorded which). The receptors come from a woman aged 30 to 39 who had been exposed to COVID-19.

This clone was counted once. V gene TRBV19 combines with J gene TRBJ2-3; D not resolved. V lost 4 bases to trimming and J lost 1 base, with 15 bases between them. CDR3 size: 16 residues. Germline lookup yields CDR1 LNHDA and CDR2 SQIVND (reference sequence). The CDR3 here is CASSKGTTIRTDTQYF. CDR3 DNA sequence: TGTGCCAGTAGTAAAGGCACTACTATACGCACAGATACGCAGTATTTT. Full variable domain (missing parts from reference TRBV19 and TRBJ2-3): DGGITQSPKYLFRKEGQNVTLSCEQNLNHDAMYWYRQDPGQGLRLIYYSQIVNDFQKGDIAEGYSVSREKKESFPLTVTSAQKNPTAFYLCASSKGTTIRTDTQYFGPGTRLTVL.

For the CDR3, the DNA is TGTGCCTGGAGTGTAGGTCAGAGGGGAAACACCATATATTTT. Translation: CAWSVGQRGNTIYF. V usage is TRBV30 and J usage is TRBJ1-3; D remains unclear. The length of the CDR3 is 14 residues. Per germline, CDR1 GTSNPN and CDR2 SVGIG (reference sequence). V was pared by 0 bases and J by 4 bases, with 10 bases between.

This CDR3 is CASSPWAAVNTEAFF. DNA of the CDR3: TGTGCCAGCAGCCCGTGGGCAGCAGTTAACACTGAAGCTTTCTTT. The rearrangement uses TRBV11-2 and TRBJ1-1; D unclear. The germline CDR1 and CDR2 sequences are SGHAT and FQNNGV. Trimming cost V 5 bases and J 2 bases, with 15 bases left between them. The CDR3 is made up of 15 amino acids.

CDR3 DNA sequence: TGTGCTAGTGGTTTGGAAACCCGACAGGAAAAACTGTTTTTT. Its protein is CASGLETRQEKLFF. The rearrangement joins TRBV12-5 to TRBJ1-4; maybe TRBD1 (5 bases). Germline assignment: CDR1 LGHNT and CDR2 FRNRAP. The V and J ends lost 1 base and 8 bases respectively, with 11 bases between them. The CDR3 totals 14 residues.

The V gene is TRBV5-1, the J gene TRBJ2-5; TRBD2 matches at 7 bases. CDR1 and CDR2 (germline): SGHRS, YFSETQ. The CDR3 spans 18 residues. Unmatched junction bases numbered 17, after V lost 2 bases and J lost 4 bases. CDR3 nucleotide sequence: TGCGCCAGCAGCTTAAAAAAAAATAAGCGGGGATATAGAGAGACCCAGTACTTC. It codes for CASSLKKNKRGYRETQYF.

CDR3 sequence reads: CASSPRLAGRPGANVLTF. The CDR3 nucleotides are TGTGCCAGCAGCCCCCGACTAGCGGGGCGTCCTGGGGCCAACGTCCTGACTTTC. The chain links TRBV7-2 to TRBJ2-6; 11 bases match TRBD2. The germline V gene has CDR1 SGHTA and CDR2 FQGNSA. J gave up 2 bases and V 5 bases, and 8 bases lay outside the gene matches. The CDR3 extends over 18 amino acids.

The chain recombines TRBV6-1 with TRBJ1-2; possible D gene TRBD1, 5 bases. Germline CDR1 is MNHNS and CDR2 is SASEGT. The V end was cut by 0 bases, the J end by 1 base, with 12 bases between. This CDR3 has 16 residues. This CDR3 is CASSEAWGAGNYGYTF. Written as DNA, the CDR3 is TGTGCCAGCAGTGAAGCCTGGGGCGCAGGTAACTATGGCTACACCTTC.

CDR3 coding DNA: TGCGCCAGCAGCTCACGGGACAGGGGAGCGCAACAAAGCTATGGCTACACCTTC. Protein sequence: CASSSRDRGAQQSYGYTF. The chain couples TRBV4-1 to TRBJ1-2, with 10 bases identical to TRBD1. CDR1 MGHRA and CDR2 YSYEKL come from the germline V gene. There are 18 residues in the CDR3. The V and J ends lost 5 bases and 4 bases, in that order; junction bases with no gene match: 16.

CDR3 sequence reads: CASSLGDREAGYTF. CDR3 sequence (DNA): TGCGCCAGCAGCTTGGGGGACAGGGAAGCCGGCTACACCTTC. V is TRBV5-1 and J is TRBJ1-2, with 9 bases identical to TRBD1. The CDR3 has 14 amino acids. Germline trimming cut 0 bases from V and 8 bases from J; bases unmatched to any gene: 5. Germline loops: CDR1 SGHRS, CDR2 YFSETQ.

The chain links TRBV28 to TRBJ1-5, with a possible D match to TRBD1 (6 bases). Trimming took off 7 bases at V and 3 bases at J, with 16 bases between the two ends. The CDR3 has 15 residues. From germline, CDR1 is MDHEN and CDR2 SYDVKM. The CDR3 is CASKGGELLNQPQHF. CDR3 DNA: TGTGCCAGCAAAGGGGGGGAACTTCTCAATCAGCCCCAGCATTTT.

This chain links TRBV7-9 with TRBJ1-6; 10 nucleotides agree with TRBD1. The germline CDR1 and CDR2 sequences are SEHNR and FQNEAQ (reference sequence). V dropped 5 bases and J dropped 11; count of bases not matched to a gene: 9. The CDR3 length is 15 residues. CDR3 sequence (DNA): TGTGCCAGCAGCCGGAGACAGGACAGGGGGACACCCCTCCACTTT. This encodes CASSRRQDRGTPLHF.

V usage is TRBV10-3 and J usage is TRBJ1-2, with D tentatively TRBD1 (6 bases). Germline V lookup: CDR1 ENHRY, CDR2 SYGVKD. The CDR3 is 14 residues long. Trimming removed 10 bases from V and 1 base from J, with 16 bases in between. Here the CDR3 reads CATWVGQHNYGYTF. The CDR3 DNA reads TGTGCCACCTGGGTAGGACAGCATAACTATGGCTACACCTTC.

This chain joins TRBV11-2 and TRBJ2-1, with D possibly TRBD2 on 5 matching bases. Trimming removed 0 bases at V and 9 bases at J, with 15 bases between. Germline CDR1 and CDR2: SGHAT and FQNNGV. The CDR3 length is 15 residues. The CDR3 DNA reads TGTGCCAGCAGCTTAGAGCGAGGGATCATGGGTGAGCAGTTCTTC. This sequence encodes CASSLERGIMGEQFF.

The rearrangement links TRBV5-1 to TRBJ2-6; D perhaps matches TRBD2 (6 bases). The V gene's germline CDR1 is SGHRS and CDR2 YFSETQ. Trimming took 3 bases from V and 0 from J, leaving 22 bases between them. The CDR3 runs 20 residues. This chain's CDR3 is CASSYFSGGPNYSGANVLTF. Written as DNA, the CDR3 is TGCGCCAGCAGCTACTTTTCCGGGGGACCCAATTACTCTGGGGCCAACGTCCTGACTTTC.

The rearrangement joins TRBV27 to TRBJ2-7, with D possibly TRBD1 on 6 matching bases. Looked up from germline, CDR1 is MNHEY and CDR2 is SMNVEV (reference sequence). V lost 6 bases and J lost 5, with 23 bases in between. CDR3 length: 16 residues. CDR3 loop: CASRKVGADAGDEQYF. The CDR3 DNA follows: TGTGCCAGCAGAAAAGTGGGGGCTGATGCTGGCGACGAGCAGTACTTC.

The V call is TRBV11-3, the J call TRBJ2-1, with 11 nucleotides matching TRBD2. The length of the CDR3 is 13 residues. V was clipped by 5 bases and J by 10 bases; unmatched bases: 4. CDR1 SGHNT and CDR2 YENEEA come from the germline V gene. CDR3 nucleotide sequence: TGTGCCAGCAGCATAGCGGGGGGGTGGGAGCAGTTCTTC. Its protein is CASSIAGGWEQFF.

The chain is built from TRBV6-2 or TRBV6-3 and TRBJ2-7; D ambiguous. CDR3 size: 14 residues. The ends were cut back, 2 bases at V and 0 bases at J, with 8 bases in the middle. Germline V lookup: CDR1 MNHEY, CDR2 SVGEGT. Here the CDR3 reads CASSYEQPSYEQYF. The CDR3 DNA reads TGTGCCAGCAGTTACGAACAGCCCTCCTACGAGCAGTACTTC.

The genes are TRBV7-2 and TRBJ2-3; 8 nucleotides line up with TRBD2. Germline V lookup: CDR1 SGHTA, CDR2 FQGNSA. After removal of 2 bases from V and 4 bases from J, the junction contained 5 bases not matched to a gene. The CDR3 spans 15 residues. The CDR3 DNA is TGTGCCAGCAGCTTACAGCGGGGGAGGCCAGATACGCAGTATTTT. Its protein product is CASSLQRGRPDTQYF. Using reference TRBV7-2 and TRBJ2-3 for the parts outside the CDR3, the full variable domain is GAGVSQSPSNKVTEKGKDVELRCDPISGHTALYWYRQSLGQGLEFLIYFQGNSAPDKSGLPSDRFSAERTGGSVSTLTIQRTQQEDSAVYLCASSLQRGRPDTQYFGPGTRLTVL.

The rearrangement joins TRBV7-8 to TRBJ1-1; 8 bases align to TRBD1. The V gene end was trimmed by 3 bases and the J gene end by 5 bases; junction bases not matched to a gene: 5. The germline gives CDR1 SGHVS, CDR2 FQNEAQ. The CDR3 sequence is 14 residues long. The CDR3 DNA is TGTGCCAGCAGCTTGGCCAGGGGGCGGACTGAAGCTTTCTTT. Amino acid sequence: CASSLARGRTEAFF.

CDR3 DNA: TGCGCCAGCAGCCAAGATCTTCGGGTTGTCTCCTATAATTCACCCCTCCACTTT. As protein: CASSQDLRVVSYNSPLHF. The chain links TRBV4-3 to TRBJ1-6; the D is unclear. Germline CDR1 reads LGHNA; CDR2 reads YSLEER. The length of the CDR3 is 18 residues. Trimming took off 0 bases at V and 0 bases at J, with 12 bases between the two ends.

This rearrangement joins TRBV6-5 to TRBJ1-1, with a tentative D call TRBD1 (5 bases). Trimming took 2 bases from V and 0 from J, leaving 7 bases between them. The V gene's germline CDR1 is MNHEY and CDR2 SVGAGI. The CDR3 is 14 residues long. CDR3: CASSYGAVNTEAFF. CDR3 in DNA: TGTGCCAGCAGTTACGGGGCGGTGAACACTGAAGCTTTCTTT.

This chain links TRBV9 with TRBJ2-7, with 9 bases identical to TRBD1. The CDR3 contains 16 residues. Losses at the gene ends were 0 bases for V and 2 bases for J; bases not matched to a gene: 6. Germline values: CDR1 SGDLS, CDR2 YYNGEE. Here the CDR3 reads CASSVGGGTGPYEQYF. Here the CDR3 DNA reads TGTGCCAGCAGCGTAGGTGGGGGGACAGGGCCCTACGAGCAGTACTTC.

The chain recombines TRBV3-1 (or the pseudogene TRBV3-2) with TRBJ1-2; TRBD1 is a possible D gene (6 bases). V was cut by 2 bases and J by 6 bases, with 16 bases left in between. The CDR3 runs to 15 residues. CDR1 and CDR2 from the germline V gene are LGHDT and YNNKEL (reference sequence). The CDR3 is CASSQLRVRGDGYTF. CDR3 coding DNA: TGTGCCAGCAGCCAACTAAGGGTCAGGGGTGATGGCTACACCTTC.

This chain uses TRBV29-1 with TRBJ2-3; 7 bases agree with TRBD1. Per germline, CDR1 SQVTM and CDR2 ANQGSEA. CDR3 length: 14 amino acids. Trimming took 4 bases from V and 1 from J; bases not matched to a gene: 5. The chain's CDR3 is CSVVGDRGTDTQYF. The CDR3 nucleotides are TGCAGCGTTGTAGGGGACAGAGGCACAGATACGCAGTATTTT.

This clone occurred once. The V gene is TRBV29-1, the J gene TRBJ2-2, with D perhaps TRBD1 (5 bases). This CDR3 is 14 amino acids long. Trimming removed 7 bases at V and 2 bases at J, with 14 bases between. Germline loops: CDR1 SQVTM, CDR2 ANQGSEA. The CDR3 DNA is TGCAGCGCCGAAAAGACAGTTAACACCGGGGAGCTGTTTTTT. Amino acid sequence: CSAEKTVNTGELFF.

This rearrangement joins TRBV4-3 to TRBJ1-2; the D gene is possibly TRBD1 (5 bases). The germline gives CDR1 LGHNA, CDR2 YSLEER. V lost 0 bases, J lost 2 bases, and 19 bases lay in between. This CDR3 is built from 18 residues. CDR3 region: CASSQDREPERQNYGYTF. The CDR3 DNA is TGCGCCAGCAGCCAAGATCGAGAACCCGAACGACAGAACTATGGCTACACCTTC.

J is TRBJ2-7 and V is TRBV7-2; no reliable D call. CDR3 length: 14 residues. Germline V lookup: CDR1 SGHTA, CDR2 FQGNSA. V lost 4 bases and J 0 bases, leaving 10 bases between the germline ends. The CDR3 here is CASSSPPISYEQYF. CDR3 sequence (DNA): TGTGCCAGCAGCTCCCCCCCTATCTCCTACGAGCAGTACTTC. The full variable domain, its missing parts supplied by reference TRBV7-2 and TRBJ2-7, is GAGVSQSPSNKVTEKGKDVELRCDPISGHTALYWYRQSLGQGLEFLIYFQGNSAPDKSGLPSDRFSAERTGGSVSTLTIQRTQQEDSAVYLCASSSPPISYEQYFGPGTRLTVT.

The chain has TRBV7-4 and TRBJ1-5, with TRBD1 as a possible D gene (5 bases). Per germline, CDR1 SGHVT and CDR2 SQSDAQ. The CDR3 is made up of 14 amino acids. Trimming took off 4 bases at V and 8 bases at J, with 15 bases between the two ends. DNA of the CDR3: TGTGCCAGCAGCTATCCAAGGGGTAAAAAGCCCCAGCATTTT. Its protein product is CASSYPRGKKPQHF.

The chain joins TRBV7-2 to TRBJ1-6; 7 bases fit TRBD1. The CDR3 is 14 amino acids. Germline V CDR1 and CDR2: SGHTA, FQGNSA. J was trimmed by 10 bases and V by 4 bases; bases with no gene match: 7. CDR3 loop: CASSYMGQRSPLHF. CDR3 in DNA: TGTGCCAGCAGCTATATGGGACAGAGATCACCCCTCCACTTT.